This TCR beta chain was identified in a study of blood T cell repertoires in COVID-19. Study information: Specimens from acute and convalescent COVID-19 originated in the United States, Italy and Spain. Nucleic acid was either cDNA or gDNA, and it came from T cells, B-cell-depleted T cells, or PBMCs.

This clone was recorded a few times. V was pared by 8 bases and J by 3 bases, with 7 bases of the junction left unmatched. Germline CDR1 reads MNHNY; CDR2 reads SVGAGI (reference sequence). This CDR3 comprises 16 residues. Produced via immunoSEQ multiplex PCR; TCRdb's table is partial and in-frame only. Altogether around 68,000 clones are present, 82% being singletons, with the ten largest covering about 12%. Source material: peripheral blood. The chain combines TRBV6-6 with TRBJ2-2, with 12 bases identical to TRBD1. The source of this sequence is a human donor in a cohort sampled during active COVID-19. CDR3 DNA: TGTGCCAGCCGCTTGGGACAGGGGGCTGACACCGGGGAGCTGTTTTTT. Encoded protein: CASRLGQGADTGELFF.